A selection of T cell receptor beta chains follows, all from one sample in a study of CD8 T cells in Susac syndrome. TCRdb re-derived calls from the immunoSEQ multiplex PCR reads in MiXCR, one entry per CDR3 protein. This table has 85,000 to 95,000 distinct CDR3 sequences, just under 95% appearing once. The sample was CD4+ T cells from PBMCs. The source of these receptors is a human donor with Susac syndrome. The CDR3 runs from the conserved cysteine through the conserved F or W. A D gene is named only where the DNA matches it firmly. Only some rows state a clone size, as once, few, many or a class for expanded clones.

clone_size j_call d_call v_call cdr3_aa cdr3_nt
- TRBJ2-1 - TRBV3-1 CASSQDSGPLNAEQFF TGTGCCAGCAGCCAAGACTCAGGGCCCCTCAATGCGGAGCAGTTCTTC
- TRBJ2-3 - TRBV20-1 CSARHGQTTDTQYF TGCAGTGCTAGGCATGGACAGACTACAGATACGCAGTATTTT
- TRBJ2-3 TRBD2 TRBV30 CAWRRPSGALVRDTQYF TGTGCCTGGAGGCGGCCTAGCGGGGCCCTTGTGAGAGATACGCAGTATTTT
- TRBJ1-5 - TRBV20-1 CSARGGQIRNQPQHF TGCAGTGCTAGAGGGGGGCAGATCCGCAATCAGCCCCAGCATTTT
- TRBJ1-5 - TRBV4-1 CASSQDPGEGNQPQHF TGCGCCAGCAGCCAAGATCCGGGGGAGGGCAATCAGCCCCAGCATTTT
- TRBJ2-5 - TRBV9 CASSRGGVYQETQYF TGTGCCAGCAGCAGGGGCGGGGTATACCAAGAGACCCAGTACTTC
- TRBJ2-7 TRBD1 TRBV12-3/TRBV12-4 CASSPHRGLHEQYF TGTGCCAGCAGTCCCCACAGGGGATTGCACGAGCAGTACTTC
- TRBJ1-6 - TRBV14 CASSQSWSGGSPLHF TGTGCCAGCAGCCAATCGTGGTCAGGTGGCTCACCCCTCCACTTT
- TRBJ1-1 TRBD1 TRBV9 CASSPGQGRTEAFF TGTGCCAGCAGCCCAGGACAGGGGCGCACTGAAGCTTTCTTT
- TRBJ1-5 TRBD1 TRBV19 CASSLRQGVVDQPQHF TGTGCCAGTAGTCTCCGACAGGGGGTTGTGGATCAGCCCCAGCATTTT
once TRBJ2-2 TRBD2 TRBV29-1 CSALAGTNTGELFF TGCAGCGCGTTAGCGGGGACGAACACCGGGGAGCTGTTTTTT
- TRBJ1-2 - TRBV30 CAWSVFHVGSSGYTF TGTGCCTGGAGTGTATTCCACGTGGGATCGAGTGGCTACACCTTC
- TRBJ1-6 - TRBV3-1 CASSQGTRRGSSNSPLHF TGTGCCAGCAGCCAAGGGACGAGGAGAGGCAGCAGCAATTCACCCCTCCACTTT
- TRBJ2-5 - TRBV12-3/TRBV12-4 CASSLVGSQETQYF TGTGCCAGCAGTTTGGTGGGCTCGCAAGAGACCCAGTACTTC
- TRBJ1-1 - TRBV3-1 CASSQVSLGGNTEAFF TGTGCCAGCAGCCAAGTCTCCCTTGGCGGGAACACTGAAGCTTTCTTT
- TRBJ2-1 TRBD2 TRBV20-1 CSAPTSGGTGPIEQFF TGCAGTGCACCGACTAGCGGGGGAACCGGGCCTATTGAGCAGTTCTTC
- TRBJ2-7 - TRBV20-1 CSATRAEQYF TGCAGTGCTACCAGGGCCGAGCAGTACTTC
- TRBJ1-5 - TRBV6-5 CASSYSQTGPQHF TGTGCCAGCAGTTACTCTCAGACCGGGCCCCAGCATTTT
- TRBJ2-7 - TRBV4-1 CASSQGAGPYEQYF TGCGCCAGCAGCCAAGGGGCGGGTCCCTACGAGCAGTACTTC
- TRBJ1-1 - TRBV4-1 CASSHSPRGTEAFF TGCGCCAGCAGCCACAGCCCCCGCGGCACTGAAGCTTTCTTT
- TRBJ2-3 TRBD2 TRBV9 CASSVPLAGGSTDTQYF TGTGCCAGCAGCGTACCTCTAGCGGGGGGTAGCACAGATACGCAGTATTTT
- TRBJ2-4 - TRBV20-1 CSADSGSKNIQYF TGCAGTGCTGATTCAGGGTCCAAAAACATTCAGTACTTC
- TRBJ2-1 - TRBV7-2 CASKSDPLVDNEQFF TGTGCCAGCAAATCGGATCCCTTGGTCGACAATGAGCAGTTCTTC
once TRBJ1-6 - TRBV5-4 CASSLGTADSPLHF TGTGCCAGCAGCTTGGGGACAGCGGATTCACCCCTCCACTTT
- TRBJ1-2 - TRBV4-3 CASSQDSSSGGYTF TGCGCCAGCAGCCAAGATTCCTCCTCGGGGGGCTACACCTTC
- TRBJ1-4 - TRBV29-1 CSVLERNEKLFF TGCAGCGTTTTGGAGAGGAATGAAAAACTGTTTTTT
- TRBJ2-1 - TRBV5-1 CASSLVSSSYNEQFF TGCGCCAGCAGCTTGGTTTCTAGCTCCTACAATGAGCAGTTCTTC
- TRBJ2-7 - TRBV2 CASNFEGEEYF TGTGCCAGCAACTTTGAGGGGGAGGAGTACTTC
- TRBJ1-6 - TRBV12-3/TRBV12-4 CASSSGPVTSPLHF TGTGCCAGCAGTTCTGGGCCGGTAACATCACCCCTCCACTTT
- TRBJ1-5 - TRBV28 CASTRAGSSNQPQHF TGTGCCAGCACCAGGGCTGGGTCTAGCAATCAGCCCCAGCATTTT
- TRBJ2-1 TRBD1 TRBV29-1 CSGQGAAEQFF TGCAGCGGACAGGGGGCCGCTGAGCAGTTCTTC
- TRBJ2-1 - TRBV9 CASSVGSGAYNEQFF TGTGCCAGCAGCGTAGGTAGCGGAGCCTACAATGAGCAGTTCTTC
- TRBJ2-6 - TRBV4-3 CASSLEWRSSGANVLTF TGCGCCAGCAGCCTTGAGTGGCGGAGCTCTGGGGCCAACGTCCTGACTTTC
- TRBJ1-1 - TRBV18 CASSQTGNTEAFF TGTGCCAGCTCTCAAACAGGTAACACTGAAGCTTTCTTT
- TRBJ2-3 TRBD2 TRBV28 CASRGGGSTDTQYF TGTGCCAGCAGGGGCGGGGGGAGCACAGATACGCAGTATTTT
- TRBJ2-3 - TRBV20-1 CSASRPPLGTGYTDTQYF TGCAGTGCTAGTAGGCCCCCCCTAGGGACGGGATACACAGATACGCAGTATTTT
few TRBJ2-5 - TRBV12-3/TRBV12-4 CASSRTYQETQYF TGTGCCAGCAGTCGGACATATCAAGAGACCCAGTACTTC
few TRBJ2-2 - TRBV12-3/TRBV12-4 CASSLKGTGELFF TGTGCCAGCAGTTTGAAAGGGACCGGGGAGCTGTTTTTT
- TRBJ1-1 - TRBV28 CASSFGRGAGTEAFF TGTGCCAGCAGTTTCGGCAGGGGCGCGGGGACTGAAGCTTTCTTT
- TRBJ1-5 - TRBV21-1 CASSKGPDKGSNQPQHF TGTGCCAGCAGCAAAGGTCCGGACAAGGGAAGCAATCAGCCCCAGCATTTT
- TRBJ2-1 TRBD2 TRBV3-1 CASSRRGDSYNEQFF TGTGCCAGCAGCCGGCGGGGGGACTCCTACAATGAGCAGTTCTTC
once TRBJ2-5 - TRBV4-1 CASSRGIQETQYF TGCGCCAGCAGCCGAGGAATCCAAGAGACCCAGTACTTC
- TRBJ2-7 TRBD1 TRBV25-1 CASSESGTGNQQYF TGTGCCAGCAGTGAATCGGGGACAGGGAACCAGCAGTACTTC
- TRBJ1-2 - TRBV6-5 CASTGQYGYTF TGTGCCAGCACTGGACAGTATGGCTACACCTTC
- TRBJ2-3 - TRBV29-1 CSVAPELTDTQYF TGCAGCGTTGCACCGGAGCTCACAGATACGCAGTATTTT
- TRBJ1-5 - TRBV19 CASQAISNQPQHF TGTGCCAGCCAGGCCATTAGCAATCAGCCCCAGCATTTT
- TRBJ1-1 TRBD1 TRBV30 CAWSGDRNTEAFF TGTGCCTGGAGTGGGGACAGGAACACTGAAGCTTTCTTT
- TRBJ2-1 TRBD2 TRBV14 CASSQWQLAGGPGNGEQFF TGTGCCAGCAGCCAATGGCAACTAGCGGGGGGGCCTGGTAACGGTGAGCAGTTCTTC
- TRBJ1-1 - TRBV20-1 CRADGWSTEAFF TGCAGGGCAGACGGCTGGAGCACTGAAGCTTTCTTT
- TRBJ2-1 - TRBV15 CATSLQAGSYNEQFF TGTGCCACCAGTCTCCAGGCAGGGTCCTACAATGAGCAGTTCTTC